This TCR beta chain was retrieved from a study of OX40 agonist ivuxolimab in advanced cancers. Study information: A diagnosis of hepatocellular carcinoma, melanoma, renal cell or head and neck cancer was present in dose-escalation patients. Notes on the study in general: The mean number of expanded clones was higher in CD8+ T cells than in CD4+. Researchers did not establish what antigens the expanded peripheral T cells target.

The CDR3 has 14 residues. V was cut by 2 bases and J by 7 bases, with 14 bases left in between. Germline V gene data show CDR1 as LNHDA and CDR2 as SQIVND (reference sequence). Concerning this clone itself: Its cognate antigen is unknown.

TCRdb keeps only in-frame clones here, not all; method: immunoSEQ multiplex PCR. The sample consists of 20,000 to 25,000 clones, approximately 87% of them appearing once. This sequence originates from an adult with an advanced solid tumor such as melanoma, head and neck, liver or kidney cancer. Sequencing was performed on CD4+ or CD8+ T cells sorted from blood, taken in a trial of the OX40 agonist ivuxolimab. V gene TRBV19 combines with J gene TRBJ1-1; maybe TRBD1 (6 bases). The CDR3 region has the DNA TGTGCCAGTAGTATACAACAGGGTGAGGATGAAGCTTTCTTT. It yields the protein CASSIQQGEDEAFF. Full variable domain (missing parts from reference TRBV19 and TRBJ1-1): DGGITQSPKYLFRKEGQNVTLSCEQNLNHDAMYWYRQDPGQGLRLIYYSQIVNDFQKGDIAEGYSVSREKKESFPLTVTSAQKNPTAFYLCASSIQQGEDEAFFGQGTRLTVV.